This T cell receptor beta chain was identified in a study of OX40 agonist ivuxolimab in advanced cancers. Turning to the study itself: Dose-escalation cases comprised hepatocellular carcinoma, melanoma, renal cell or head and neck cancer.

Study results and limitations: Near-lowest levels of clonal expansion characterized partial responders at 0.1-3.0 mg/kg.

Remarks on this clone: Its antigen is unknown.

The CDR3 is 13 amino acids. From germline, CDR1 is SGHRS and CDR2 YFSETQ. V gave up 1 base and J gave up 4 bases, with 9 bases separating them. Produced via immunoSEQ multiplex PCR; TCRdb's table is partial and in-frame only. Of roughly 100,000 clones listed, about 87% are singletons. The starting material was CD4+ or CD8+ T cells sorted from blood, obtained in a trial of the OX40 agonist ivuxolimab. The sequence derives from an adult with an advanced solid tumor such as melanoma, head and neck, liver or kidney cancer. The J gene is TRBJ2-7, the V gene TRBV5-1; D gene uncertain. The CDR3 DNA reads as TGCGCCAGCAGCTTGACGGCAGCTTACGAGCAGTACTTC. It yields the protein CASSLTAAYEQYF.